This TCR beta chain was captured in a study of monozygotic twins with inflammatory bowel disease. UMIs that had a 6-nucleotide sample barcode were put in using template switching. TCRdb reanalyzed the 5' RACE reads and collapses them to one entry per CDR3 protein, without DNA. The listing contains nearly 450,000 distinct CDR3 sequences. Germline values: CDR1 MGHRA, CDR2 YSYEKL. This CDR3 is built from 18 residues. J is TRBJ2-1 and V is TRBV4-1; TCRdb calls TRBD2, which cannot be checked without DNA. This sequence originates from a human donor with ulcerative colitis or Crohn's disease, or a healthy co-twin of an affected twin (not recorded which). Source material: blood. CDR3 sequence: CASSQGRLAGGRLNEQFF.